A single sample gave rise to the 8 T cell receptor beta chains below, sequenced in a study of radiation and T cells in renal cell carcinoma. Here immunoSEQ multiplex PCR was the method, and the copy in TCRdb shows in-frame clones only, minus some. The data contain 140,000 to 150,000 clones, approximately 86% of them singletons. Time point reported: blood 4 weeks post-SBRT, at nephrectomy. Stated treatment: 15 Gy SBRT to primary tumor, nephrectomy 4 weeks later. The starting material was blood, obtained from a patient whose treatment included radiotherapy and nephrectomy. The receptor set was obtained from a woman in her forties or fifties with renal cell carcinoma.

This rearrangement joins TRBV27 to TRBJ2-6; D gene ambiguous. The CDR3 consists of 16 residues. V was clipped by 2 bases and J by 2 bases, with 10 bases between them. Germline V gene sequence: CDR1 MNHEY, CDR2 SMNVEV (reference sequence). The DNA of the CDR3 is TGTGCCAGCAGTTTAAGAATTGGGGCTGGGGCCAACGTCCTGACTTTC. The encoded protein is CASSLRIGAGANVLTF. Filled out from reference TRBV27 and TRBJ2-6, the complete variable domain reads EAQVTQNPRYLITVTGKKLTVTCSQNMNHEYMSWYRQDPGLGLRQIYYSMNVEVTDKGDVPEGYKVSRKEKRNFPLILESPSPNQTSLYFCASSLRIGAGANVLTFGAGSRLTVL.

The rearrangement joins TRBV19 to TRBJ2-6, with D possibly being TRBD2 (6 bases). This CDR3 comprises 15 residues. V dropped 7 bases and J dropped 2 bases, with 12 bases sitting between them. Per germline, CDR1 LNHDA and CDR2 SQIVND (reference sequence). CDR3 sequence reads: CASTFPGAGANVLTF. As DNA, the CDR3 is TGTGCCAGTACTTTCCCGGGGGCTGGGGCCAACGTCCTGACTTTC.

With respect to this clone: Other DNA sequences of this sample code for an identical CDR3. CDR3 DNA: TGTGCCAGCAGCGTATCAGGGTCGGGTTACGAGCAGTACTTC. This gives the protein CASSVSGSGYEQYF. The chain joins TRBV9 to TRBJ2-7; D is possibly TRBD1 (5 bases). The V gene's germline CDR1 is SGDLS and CDR2 YYNGEE. V lost 1 base, J lost 4 bases, and 12 bases lay in between. The CDR3 contains 14 residues.

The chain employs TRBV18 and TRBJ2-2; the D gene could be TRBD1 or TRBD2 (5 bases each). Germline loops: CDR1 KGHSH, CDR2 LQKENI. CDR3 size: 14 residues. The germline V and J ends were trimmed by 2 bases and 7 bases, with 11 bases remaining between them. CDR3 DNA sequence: TGTGCCAGCTCACCAGAGGGGCCCAGCGGGGAGCTGTTTTTT. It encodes CASSPEGPSGELFF.

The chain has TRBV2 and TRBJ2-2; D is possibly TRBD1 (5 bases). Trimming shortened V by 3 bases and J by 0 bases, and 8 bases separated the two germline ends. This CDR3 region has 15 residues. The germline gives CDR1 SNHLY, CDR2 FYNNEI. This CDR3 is CASSDRETNTGELFF. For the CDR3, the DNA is TGTGCCAGCAGTGACAGGGAAACGAACACCGGGGAGCTGTTTTTT.

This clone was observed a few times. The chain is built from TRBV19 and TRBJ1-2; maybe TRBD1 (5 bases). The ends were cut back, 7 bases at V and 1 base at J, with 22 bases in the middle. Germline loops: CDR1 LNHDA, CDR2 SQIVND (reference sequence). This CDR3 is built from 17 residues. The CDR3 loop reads CASTIGGTPNINYGYTF. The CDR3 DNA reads TGTGCCAGTACTATCGGCGGGACCCCGAACATTAACTATGGCTACACCTTC.

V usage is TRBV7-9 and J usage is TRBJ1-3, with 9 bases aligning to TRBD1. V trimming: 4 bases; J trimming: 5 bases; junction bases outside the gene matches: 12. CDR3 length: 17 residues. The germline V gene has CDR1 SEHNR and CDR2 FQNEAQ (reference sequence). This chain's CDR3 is CASSSTGTGIGRNTIYF. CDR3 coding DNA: TGTGCCAGCAGCTCGACCGGGACAGGGATCGGAAGAAACACCATATATTTT.

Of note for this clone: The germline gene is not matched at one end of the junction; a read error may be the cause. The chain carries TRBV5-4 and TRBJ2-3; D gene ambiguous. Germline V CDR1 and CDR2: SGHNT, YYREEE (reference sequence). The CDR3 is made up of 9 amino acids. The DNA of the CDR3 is TGTGCCAGCAGCTTCCGGGCCCCTTTT. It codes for CASSFRAPF.